This T cell receptor beta chain was profiled in a study of radiotherapy plus CTLA-4 blockade in lung cancer. Study findings and constraints: Once radiotherapy plus ipilimumab had been given, TCR clones derived from tumor expanded in blood.

This clone appeared a few times. What it recognizes is unknown. Germline loops: CDR1 SGHNT, CDR2 YYREEE (reference sequence). There are 15 residues in the CDR3. V dropped 4 bases and J dropped 1 base, with 12 bases sitting between them. Sequencing was performed with immunoSEQ multiplex PCR; in TCRdb, only in-frame clones are kept and a portion is missing. The sample holds roughly 45,000 clones, about two thirds seen once. The TCR sequence derives from a human donor with non-small cell lung cancer who had a partial response to radiotherapy plus ipilimumab. The chain uses TRBV5-4 and TRBJ2-1; D may be TRBD2 (7 bases). The material was peripheral blood, obtained from a patient treated with radiotherapy plus ipilimumab. The CDR3 coding sequence is TGTGCCAGCAGCAAGGGGGGAGGGTCCTACAATGAGCAGTTCTTC. Its translation: CASSKGGGSYNEQFF. The variable domain in full, completed from reference TRBV5-4 and TRBJ2-1, reads ETGVTQSPTHLIKTRGQQVTLRCSSQSGHNTVSWYQQALGQGPQFIFQYYREEENGRGNFPPRFSGLQFPNYSSELNVNALELDDSALYLCASSKGGGSYNEQFFGPGTRLTVL.